The 32 T cell receptor beta chains presented below share a single source sample, sequenced in a study of T cell changes during pregnancy in multiple sclerosis. Libraries were prepared by immunoSEQ multiplex PCR; TCRdb keeps only in-frame clonotypes and omits some of them. In the table there are about 23,000 clones, roughly 90% of which are singletons. The sequencing here drew on CD4+ T cells from peripheral blood mononuclear cells, taken in the first trimester of pregnancy. The receptors come from a female donor in good health, enrolled as a control in a pregnancy study.

About this clone: A much bigger clone sits one base away, suggesting this may be a read error. The chain links TRBV5-4 to TRBJ1-2, with D perhaps matching TRBD1 (6 bases). The V gene's germline CDR1 is SGHNT and CDR2 YYREEE (reference sequence). This CDR3 has 13 amino acids. Trimming left V 6 bases short and J 5 bases short, with 14 bases between. The CDR3 region has the DNA TGTGCCAGCAACCCCGGACAGCAATATGGCTACACCTTC. This codes for CASNPGQQYGYTF.

In DNA form, the CDR3 reads TGTGCCAGTAGTGGAACTAGCGGGGGCCACCCTTCCACAGATACGCAGTATTTT. It translates to CASSGTSGGHPSTDTQYF. The gene calls are TRBV19 and TRBJ2-3; TRBD2 aligns across 11 bases. Germline loops: CDR1 LNHDA, CDR2 SQIVND (reference sequence). The CDR3 length is 18 residues. J lost 2 bases, V lost 5 bases, and 12 bases had no gene match.

V usage is TRBV28 and J usage is TRBJ1-6, with D tentatively TRBD1 (5 bases). Germline lookup yields CDR1 MDHEN and CDR2 SYDVKM. This CDR3 comprises 19 residues. Trimming took off 6 bases at V and 0 bases at J, with 21 bases between the two ends. The DNA of the CDR3 is TGTGCCAGCAGCTCCCCACCGGGAGGGGAACTCTCCTATAATTCACCCCTCCACTTT. Translation: CASSSPPGGELSYNSPLHF.

This chain joins TRBV11-3 and TRBJ2-1; unclear D gene. The CDR3 runs 13 residues. V lost 5 bases to trimming and J lost 8 bases, with 13 bases between them. Looked up from germline, CDR1 is SGHNT and CDR2 is YENEEA. CDR3 DNA: TGTGCCAGCAGCGGGCGAAATAACGATGAGCAGTTCTTC. The encoded protein is CASSGRNNDEQFF. Combining the CDR3 with reference TRBV11-3 and TRBJ2-1 gives the whole variable domain EAGVVQSPRYKIIEKKQPVAFWCNPISGHNTLYWYLQNLGQGPELLIRYENEEAVDDSQLPKDRFSAERLKGVDSTLKIQPAELGDSAVYLCASSGRNNDEQFFGPGTRLTVL.

The V gene is TRBV19, the J gene TRBJ1-4; 7 bases are shared with TRBD1. The V and J ends lost 3 bases and 8 bases, in that order; junction bases with no gene match: 9. The CDR3 consists of 15 residues. CDR1 is LNHDA and CDR2 is SQIVND in the germline V gene (reference sequence). The CDR3, as DNA: TGTGCCAGTAGTATGCGGGACAGTTTAGGGGAAAAACTGTTTTTT. Translating it yields CASSMRDSLGEKLFF. The variable domain in full, with the rest retrieved from reference TRBV19 and TRBJ1-4, is DGGITQSPKYLFRKEGQNVTLSCEQNLNHDAMYWYRQDPGQGLRLIYYSQIVNDFQKGDIAEGYSVSREKKESFPLTVTSAQKNPTAFYLCASSMRDSLGEKLFFGSGTQLSVL.

This chain joins TRBV7-2 and TRBJ2-7; 7 bases line up with TRBD2. The CDR3 is made up of 15 amino acids. V lost 5 bases and J lost 2; bases outside the gene matches: 9. Germline CDR1 SGHTA, CDR2 FQGNSA. The CDR3 reads CASSLNAGVAYEQYF. The CDR3 region has the DNA TGTGCCAGCAGCCTAAATGCGGGGGTAGCCTACGAGCAGTACTTC. The variable domain in full, completed from reference TRBV7-2 and TRBJ2-7, reads GAGVSQSPSNKVTEKGKDVELRCDPISGHTALYWYRQSLGQGLEFLIYFQGNSAPDKSGLPSDRFSAERTGGSVSTLTIQRTQQEDSAVYLCASSLNAGVAYEQYFGPGTRLTVT.

The chain couples TRBV6-5 to TRBJ2-1; 11 positions match TRBD2. This CDR3 has 15 amino acids. Germline V gene lookup returns CDR1 MNHEY and CDR2 SVGAGI. The trim removed 5 bases at V and 9 bases at J, leaving 9 bases unmatched. In nucleotides, the CDR3 is TGTGCCAGCAGTCCCGGTGTAGCGGGGGGGAGTGAGCAGTTCTTC. Translation: CASSPGVAGGSEQFF.

The chain employs TRBV7-9 and TRBJ2-3; D is uncertain. The germline V and J ends were trimmed by 7 bases and 0 bases, with 8 bases remaining between them. CDR1 and CDR2 (germline): SEHNR, FQNEAQ (reference sequence). CDR3 size: 13 residues. The CDR3 sequence is CASTKLSTDTQYF. The CDR3 DNA reads TGTGCCAGCACCAAACTTAGCACAGATACGCAGTATTTT.

J is TRBJ2-2 and V is TRBV7-9; 9 bases are a match to TRBD2. Trimming at V came to 0 bases and at J to 6 bases, leaving 2 bases not matched to a gene. From germline, CDR1 is SEHNR and CDR2 FQNEAQ (reference sequence). The CDR3 is 15 residues long. The DNA of the CDR3 is TGTGCCAGCAGCTTAGCAGCGGGAGGCCCCGGGGAGCTGTTTTTT. Translating gives CASSLAAGGPGELFF.

V is TRBV5-1 and J is TRBJ2-3; no firm D call. Germline V lookup: CDR1 SGHRS, CDR2 YFSETQ. The CDR3 is 12 residues long. V shed 2 bases and J shed 5 bases, with 6 bases lying between them. CDR3: CASSFTGDTQYF. Written as DNA, the CDR3 is TGCGCCAGCAGCTTCACTGGAGATACGCAGTATTTT.

The genes are TRBV7-3 and TRBJ2-5; D is ambiguous. Trimming pared 2 bases from V and 1 base from J, leaving 8 bases between. The CDR3 has 14 residues. Germline V gives CDR1 SGHTA, CDR2 FQGTGA. DNA for the CDR3: TGTGCCAGCAGCTTATCGCCAGGCCAAGAGACCCAGTACTTC. Translated, it gives CASSLSPGQETQYF.

This rearrangement joins TRBV5-1 to TRBJ2-2; 8 bases align to TRBD2. Trimming took 4 bases from V and 5 from J; bases not matched to a gene: 7. From germline, CDR1 is SGHRS and CDR2 YFSETQ. The CDR3 has 15 residues. Written as DNA, the CDR3 is TGCGCCAGCAGCCCGTCCGCGGGAGGAACCGGGGAGCTGTTTTTT. This encodes CASSPSAGGTGELFF.

The chain joins TRBV11-2 to TRBJ2-1; 11 bases match TRBD2. The V gene's germline CDR1 is SGHAT and CDR2 FQNNGV. The CDR3 is made up of 18 amino acids. V shed 5 bases, J shed 0 bases, and the junction held 9 bases outside the gene matches. The CDR3 DNA sequence: TGTGCCAGCAGCCAGACTAGCGGGGCAGCGAGCTCCTACAATGAGCAGTTCTTC. It specifies CASSQTSGAASSYNEQFF.

The V gene is TRBV4-3, the J gene TRBJ1-3; D gene ambiguous. From germline, CDR1 is LGHNA and CDR2 YSLEER. This CDR3 comprises 17 residues. Between the trimmed V and J ends, which lost 0 bases and 0 bases, there was a span of 12 bases. CDR3 sequence reads: CASSQDQAMISGNTIYF. The CDR3 DNA follows: TGCGCCAGCAGCCAAGATCAGGCTATGATCTCTGGAAACACCATATATTTT.

The chain has TRBV19 and TRBJ2-5, with D hard to call. V lost 6 bases, J lost 2 bases, and 13 bases lay in between. The CDR3 covers 14 residues. Germline V gene lookup returns CDR1 LNHDA and CDR2 SQIVND (reference sequence). CDR3 DNA: TGTGCCAGTAGCCACGGGTCATCTCAAGAGACCCAGTACTTC. Amino acid sequence: CASSHGSSQETQYF.

This chain uses TRBV4-1 with TRBJ1-4; 7 nucleotides align to TRBD1. CDR3 size: 15 residues. Trimming cost V 3 bases and J 8 bases; bases outside gene matches: 9. Germline assignment: CDR1 MGHRA and CDR2 YSYEKL. This chain's CDR3 is CASSQVEGDSEKLFF. For the CDR3, the DNA is TGCGCCAGCAGCCAGGTGGAAGGGGACAGCGAAAAACTGTTTTTT.

The V call is TRBV28, the J call TRBJ1-6; 7 nucleotides align to TRBD1. The germline V gene has CDR1 MDHEN and CDR2 SYDVKM. The CDR3 is 14 residues long. With 3 bases clipped from V and 8 bases from J, the junction kept 4 bases outside the gene matches. CDR3 region: CASSFRQGYSPLHF. In DNA, the CDR3 is TGTGCCAGCAGTTTCCGACAGGGATATTCACCCCTCCACTTT.

The chain is built from TRBV18 and TRBJ2-5; 13 bases align to TRBD2. Germline values: CDR1 KGHSH, CDR2 LQKENI. After removal of 3 bases from V and 1 base from J, the junction contained 8 bases not matched to a gene. The CDR3 spans 18 residues. The CDR3, as DNA: TGTGCCAGCTCACCCACTGCCAGACTAGCGGGGGGCCAAGAGACCCAGTACTTC. Protein product: CASSPTARLAGGQETQYF.

The J gene is TRBJ2-7, the V gene TRBV5-1, with D tentatively TRBD2 (5 bases). The CDR3 is made up of 14 amino acids. Trimming cost V 0 bases and J 3 bases, with 10 bases left between them. Germline CDR1 SGHRS, CDR2 YFSETQ. The CDR3 coding sequence is TGCGCCAGCAGCTTGGATGGAGGTTACTACGAGCAGTACTTC. It translates to CASSLDGGYYEQYF.

The V and J genes are TRBV30 and TRBJ2-7; 12 nucleotides match TRBD2. Germline loops: CDR1 GTSNPN, CDR2 SVGIG (reference sequence). The CDR3 runs to 16 residues. Unmatched junction bases numbered 3, after V lost 0 bases and J lost 0 bases. This chain's CDR3 is CAWSVLTSGSSYEQYF. In DNA, the CDR3 is TGTGCCTGGAGTGTACTGACTAGCGGGAGCTCCTACGAGCAGTACTTC.

The chain recombines TRBV27 with TRBJ1-2; a weak D match, TRBD1 (5 bases). The CDR3 is 13 amino acids. V lost 6 bases, J lost 4 bases, and 12 bases lay in between. The germline V gene has CDR1 MNHEY and CDR2 SMNVEV (reference sequence). CDR3 protein: CASRSQGLYGYTF. The CDR3 coding sequence is TGTGCCAGCAGATCCCAGGGCCTCTATGGCTACACCTTC.

The chain uses TRBV6-5 and TRBJ2-1; perhaps TRBD1 as D (6 bases). The CDR3 extends over 15 amino acids. Trimming stripped 4 bases from V and 5 bases from J, with 15 bases between. From germline, CDR1 is MNHEY and CDR2 SVGAGI. The CDR3 bases are TGTGCCAGCAGTTTCAGGCAGGGGCTAAACAATGAGCAGTTCTTC. The encoded protein is CASSFRQGLNNEQFF.

V gene TRBV4-1 combines with J gene TRBJ2-5; 7 bases agree with TRBD1. The CDR3 is 16 residues long. Germline loops: CDR1 MGHRA, CDR2 YSYEKL. The V gene end was trimmed by 4 bases and the J gene end by 3 bases; junction bases not matched to a gene: 11. The DNA of the CDR3 is TGCGCCAGCAGCCTCCACCCGGGACAGAGTAAAGAGACCCAGTACTTC. This translates into CASSLHPGQSKETQYF.

This clone was detected a few times. J is TRBJ2-3 and V is TRBV6-1, with 7 bases that match TRBD1. Germline V gene lookup returns CDR1 MNHNS and CDR2 SASEGT. Trimming took 3 bases from V and 2 from J; bases not matched to a gene: 5. The CDR3 runs 15 residues. This CDR3 is CASSDSRGNTDTQYF. CDR3 bases: TGTGCCAGCAGTGACTCCAGGGGGAACACAGATACGCAGTATTTT.

The chain couples TRBV6-1 to TRBJ2-7; TRBD2 matches 10 bases. This CDR3 has 19 amino acids. Per the germline V gene, CDR1 is MNHNS and CDR2 is SASEGT. V lost 4 bases to trimming and J lost 3 bases; unmatched junction nucleotides: 18. The CDR3: CASSVGRAGGPRGFYEQYF. DNA of the CDR3: TGTGCCAGCAGTGTAGGCCGAGCGGGAGGGCCCAGAGGGTTCTACGAGCAGTACTTC.

This clone was observed a few times. The chain links TRBV14 to TRBJ2-1; TRBD1 is a possible D gene (5 bases). The CDR3 runs to 16 residues. Germline V gene sequence: CDR1 SGHDN, CDR2 FVKESK. V lost 3 bases and J lost 5, with 17 bases in between. The chain's CDR3 is CASSQGMGLRNNEQFF. CDR3 DNA sequence: TGTGCCAGCAGCCAGGGTATGGGGCTACGGAACAATGAGCAGTTCTTC.

This clone was counted once. V is TRBV6-6 and J is TRBJ1-5; possible D gene TRBD1, 6 bases. The V end lost 7 bases, the J end lost 5 bases, and 15 bases lay between the germline ends. The CDR3 consists of 14 residues. The germline V gene has CDR1 MNHNY and CDR2 SVGAGI (reference sequence). CDR3 coding DNA: TGTGCCAGCAATTTGGACAGTAACTATCAGCCCCAGCATTTT. Residues: CASNLDSNYQPQHF.

The genes are TRBV6-1 and TRBJ1-6; no firm D call. The CDR3 sequence is 15 residues long. The V end was cut by 2 bases, the J end by 9 bases, with 14 bases between. Per germline, CDR1 MNHNS and CDR2 SASEGT. CDR3 in amino acids: CASSEWPTGSSPLHF. CDR3 sequence (DNA): TGTGCCAGCAGTGAATGGCCAACGGGGAGTTCACCCCTCCACTTT.

The V and J genes are TRBV7-9 and TRBJ1-6; no reliable D call. Deletions cut 0 bases from V and 4 bases from J, with 10 bases between. The germline gives CDR1 SEHNR, CDR2 FQNEAQ (reference sequence). CDR3 length equals 16 residues. CDR3 region: CASSLASRQYNSPLHF. For the CDR3, the DNA is TGTGCCAGCAGCTTAGCATCGCGGCAGTATAATTCACCCCTCCACTTT.

V and J are TRBV7-3 and TRBJ1-1, with a possible D match to TRBD1 (6 bases). This CDR3 is 14 amino acids long. V lost 5 bases and J lost 8, with 18 bases in between. Germline assignment: CDR1 SGHTA and CDR2 FQGTGA. CDR3 loop: CASSEGGGLMEAFF. DNA of the CDR3: TGTGCCAGCAGCGAGGGGGGGGGCCTCATGGAAGCTTTCTTT.

J is TRBJ2-7 and V is TRBV28, with 12 bases identical to TRBD2. Per the germline V gene, CDR1 is MDHEN and CDR2 is SYDVKM. With 4 bases clipped from V and 3 bases from J, the junction kept 7 bases outside the gene matches. The CDR3 loop spans 16 amino acids. The DNA for the CDR3 is TGTGCCAGCAGTTCACCCAGACTAGCGGGAGTCTACGAGCAGTACTTC. Protein sequence: CASSSPRLAGVYEQYF. Supplemented by reference TRBV28 and TRBJ2-7, the full variable domain reads DVKVTQSSRYLVKRTGEKVFLECVQDMDHENMFWYRQDPGLGLRLIYFSYDVKMKEKGDIPEGYSVSREKKERFSLILESASTNQTSMYLCASSSPRLAGVYEQYFGPGTRLTVT.

V and J are TRBV6-5 and TRBJ1-1; TRBD1 matches at 7 bases. The CDR3 is 11 residues long. Germline-derived CDR1 and CDR2 are MNHEY and SVGAGI. V shed 5 bases, J shed 8 bases, and the junction held 2 bases outside the gene matches. This chain's CDR3 is CASSAGGEAFF. The CDR3 DNA follows: TGTGCCAGCAGTGCAGGGGGGGAAGCTTTCTTT.